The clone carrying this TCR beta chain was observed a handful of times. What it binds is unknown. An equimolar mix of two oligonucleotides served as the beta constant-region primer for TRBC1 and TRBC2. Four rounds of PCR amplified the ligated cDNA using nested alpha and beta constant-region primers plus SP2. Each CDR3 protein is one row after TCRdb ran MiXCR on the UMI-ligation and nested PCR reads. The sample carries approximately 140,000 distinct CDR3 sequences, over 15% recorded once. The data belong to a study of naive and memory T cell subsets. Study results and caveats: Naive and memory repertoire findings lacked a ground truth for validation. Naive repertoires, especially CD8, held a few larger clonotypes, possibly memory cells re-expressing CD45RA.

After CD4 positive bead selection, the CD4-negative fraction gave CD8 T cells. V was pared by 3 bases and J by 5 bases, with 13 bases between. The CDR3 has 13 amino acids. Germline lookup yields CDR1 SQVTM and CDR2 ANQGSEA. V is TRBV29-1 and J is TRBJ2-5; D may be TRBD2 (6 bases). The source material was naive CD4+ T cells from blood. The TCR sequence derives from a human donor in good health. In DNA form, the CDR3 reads TGCAGCGTTGATCGCGGGGCTTGGGAGACCCAGTACTTC. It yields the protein CSVDRGAWETQYF. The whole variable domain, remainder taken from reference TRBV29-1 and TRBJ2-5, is SAVISQKPSRDICQRGTSLTIQCQVDSQVTMMFWYRQQPGQSLTLIATANQGSEATYESGFVIDKFPISRPNLTFSTLTVSNMSPEDSSIYLCSVDRGAWETQYFGPGTRLLVL.